The present T cell receptor (beta chain) was sequenced within a study of CD8 T cells in Susac syndrome (dated by TCRdb to between 2018 and 2021). Background for the entire study: Of the Susac syndrome patients who were sequenced, roughly 6 had clinically active disease and roughly eight were in clinical remission. Susac syndrome patients were therapy-naive, on corticosteroids (some also receiving IVIg), or on IVIg alone at blood withdrawal. Repertoire sequencing was used to test whether CD8+ T cell activation and differentiation in Susac syndrome was antigen driven. The study compared CD8+ T cell repertoire clonality among around 11 healthy donors, some 14 Susac syndrome patients and roughly 16 multiple sclerosis patients.

The full study reports these points: In the total CD8+ and CD8+ TEMRA repertoires, approximately 16 and five Susac-specific public clones, respectively, were identified. The TCR sequencing and HLA analysis was acknowledged to have included a relatively small number of individuals. Susac syndrome CD8+ repertoires showed clonal expansion, highest in CD8+ TEMRA cells and greater in clinically active than remitting patients.

In regard to this clonotype: Its target antigen remains unknown. There are no base qualities to consult, and no much larger clone falls within one base.

Peripheral blood CD8+ and CD4+ T cells from healthy donors, Susac syndrome patients and multiple sclerosis patients were profiled by high-throughput TCR beta sequencing. Susac syndrome patients met recently defined diagnostic criteria for definite or probable disease. CD8+ TEMRA cells were enriched by FACS, while bulk CD8+ and CD4+ T cells were purified by magnetic negative isolation. Blood was drawn into EDTA tubes, processed within 24 hours, and PBMCs were isolated by density gradient centrifugation. PBMCs destined for TCR sequencing were cryopreserved in liquid nitrogen and later thawed in a 37 °C water bath. A purity of at least 90% was achieved for sorted or isolated CD4+, CD8+ and CD8+ TEMRA cells. RNA was extracted with the RNeasy kit and about 0.5 to 1 ug was reverse transcribed using random hexamers. The immunoSEQ multiplex PCR assay, covering 54 Vbeta and 13 Jbeta segments, was used to amplify TCR beta CDR3 regions. PCR amplification bias was corrected using a synthetic template baseline for primer optimization and computational correction. Under the source paper's analysis protocol: Only productive sequences were kept, with reads annotated to V, D and J genes according to IMGT and analyzed in immunoSEQ Analyzer. Clonality was calculated as one minus the Shannon entropy normalized by log2 of the number of productive unique sequences. Public and private clones were assessed among the 100 most prevalent clones of each patient and control. A clone was defined as Susac-specific if it was absent from the healthy and MS cohorts, from around 960 published viral clones and from other ImmuneACCESS disease sequences. TCRdb's own reprocessing of the public reads used fastp at Q25 and MiXCR and kept productive beta chains. Merged by CDR3 protein, the rows form single entries marked with the most common genes and DNA. The V and J calls and clone size come from TCRdb's table, not from the authors' own analysis. In this sample the table shows 120,000 or so distinct CDR3 sequences, roughly 94% of which occur a single time. The ten largest make up roughly 0.29% of the sample.

The CDR3 has 15 amino acids, counting the end cysteine and phenylalanine. The CDR3 DNA has 45 bases and is translated from base 1. Trimming removed 4 bases from V and 0 bases from J, leaving 13 bases between the germline ends. The germline V gene yields SGDLS for CDR1 and YYNGEE for CDR2. This TCR was recovered from a human donor with Susac syndrome. Sequencing was performed on CD8+ T cells from PBMCs. The chain links TRBV9 with TRBJ1-2; the D gene is perhaps TRBD1, on 6 matching bases. The nucleotide sequence is given as TGTGCCAGCAGCTTACGGACAGACTCTAACTATGGCTACACCTTC. This gives the protein CASSLRTDSNYGYTF. The entire variable domain, with the stretches around the CDR3 drawn from the reference TRBV9 and TRBJ1-2 proteins, is DSGVTQTPKHLITATGQRVTLRCSPRSGDLSVYWYQQSLDQGLQFLIQYYNGEERAKGNILERFSAQQFPDLHSELNLSSLELGDSALYFCASSLRTDSNYGYTFGSGTRLTVV.